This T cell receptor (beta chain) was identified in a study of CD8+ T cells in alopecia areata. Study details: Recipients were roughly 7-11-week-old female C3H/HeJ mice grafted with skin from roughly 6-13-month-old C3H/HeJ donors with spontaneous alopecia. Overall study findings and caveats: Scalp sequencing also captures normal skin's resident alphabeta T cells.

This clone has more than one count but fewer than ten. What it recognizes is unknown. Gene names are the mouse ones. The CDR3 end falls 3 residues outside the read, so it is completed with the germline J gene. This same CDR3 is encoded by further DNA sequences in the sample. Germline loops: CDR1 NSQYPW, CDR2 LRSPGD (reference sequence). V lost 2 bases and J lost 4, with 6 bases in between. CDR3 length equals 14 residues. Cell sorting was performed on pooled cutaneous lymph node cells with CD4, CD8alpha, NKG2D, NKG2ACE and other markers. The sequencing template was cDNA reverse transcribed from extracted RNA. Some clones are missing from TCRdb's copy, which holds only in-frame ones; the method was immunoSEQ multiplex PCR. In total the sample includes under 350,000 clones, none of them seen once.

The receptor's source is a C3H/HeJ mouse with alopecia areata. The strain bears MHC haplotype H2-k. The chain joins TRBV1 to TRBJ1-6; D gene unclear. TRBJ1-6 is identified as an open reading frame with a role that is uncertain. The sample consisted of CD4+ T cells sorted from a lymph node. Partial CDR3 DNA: TGCACCTGCAGTGCACCCAGTTATAATTCGCCC. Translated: CTCSAPSYNSP. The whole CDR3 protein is CTCSAPSYNSPLYF.